These 13 T cell receptor beta chains share one sample of origin, sequenced in a study of beta chain features in type 1 diabetes. All of the isolated RNA was reverse transcribed, so expressed TCRB transcripts were sequenced. Libraries were prepared by immunoSEQ multiplex PCR; TCRdb keeps only in-frame clonotypes and omits some of them. The data contain 200,000 to 250,000 clones, roughly a tenth of them seen just once; the ten biggest clones take up 1% to 1.5%. The sequenced material came from central memory CD4+ T cells from blood. The receptors shown here come from a man aged 18 to 29 in good health.

This clone was observed a few times. This chain uses TRBV29-1 with TRBJ2-7, with D possibly matching TRBD2 (7 bases). The V end was cut by 7 bases, the J end by 1 base, with 17 bases between. This CDR3 is built from 14 residues. Germline CDR1 SQVTM, CDR2 ANQGSEA. DNA for the CDR3: TGCAGCGGCAAGGGGGGAGGGCGTTCCTACGAGCAGTACTTC. Encoded protein: CSGKGGGRSYEQYF.

At least ten counts were recorded for this clone. CDR3 in amino acids: CASSQDGTVSYEQYF. The CDR3 DNA is TGTGCCAGCTCACAGGACGGGACTGTTTCCTACGAGCAGTACTTC. The V gene is TRBV18, the J gene TRBJ2-7, with a tentative D call TRBD2 (6 bases). Trimming removed 4 bases at V and 1 base at J, with 14 bases between. In germline, CDR1 is KGHSH, CDR2 LQKENI. This CDR3 spans 15 amino acids.

Here the CDR3 reads CAISRDLPRTDTQYF. CDR3 sequence (DNA): TGTGCCATCAGTCGGGACTTACCTCGCACAGATACGCAGTATTTT. The chain has TRBV10-3 and TRBJ2-3, with D possibly being TRBD2 (6 bases). CDR1 is ENHRY, CDR2 SYGVKD, per germline. The ends were cut back, 5 bases at V and 1 base at J, with 13 bases in the middle. The CDR3 is 15 amino acids.

This clone was seen repeatedly, ten times or more. The rearrangement joins TRBV30 to TRBJ2-3, with 7 bases that match TRBD2. The CDR3 is 15 residues long. V lost 2 bases to trimming and J lost 6 bases; unmatched junction nucleotides: 11. Germline CDR1 and CDR2: GTSNPN and SVGIG (reference sequence). Here the CDR3 DNA reads TGTGCCTGGAGTTCCACGGGGGGAGGAGTGGATACGCAGTATTTT. Translation: CAWSSTGGGVDTQYF.

This clone was detected a few times. This sequence joins TRBV28 and TRBJ2-3; D is uncertain. The CDR3 runs 11 residues. The germline V and J ends were trimmed by 7 bases and 9 bases, with 11 bases remaining between them. Germline V gene sequence: CDR1 MDHEN, CDR2 SYDVKM. The CDR3 DNA reads as TGTGCCAGCATTTCTGACGGAACGCAGTATTTT. It yields the protein CASISDGTQYF.

The chain carries TRBV2 and TRBJ2-5, with D perhaps TRBD1 or TRBD2 (5 bases each). Germline V gene data show CDR1 as SNHLY and CDR2 as FYNNEI. Trimming took off 4 bases at V and 6 bases at J, with 15 bases between the two ends. The CDR3 runs to 14 residues. The CDR3 DNA reads TGTGCCAGCAGTGCCGAGAGGGGATCGAAGACCCAGTACTTC. Translating it yields CASSAERGSKTQYF.

This clone has ten or more counts. The CDR3 DNA is TGTGCCAGCAGCTTAGGGGGAGCGGACCTAGGGGACGAGCAGTACTTC. It yields the protein CASSLGGADLGDEQYF. This rearrangement joins TRBV7-2 to TRBJ2-7; D tentatively fits TRBD1 or TRBD2 (5 bases each). The germline V and J ends were trimmed by 1 base and 5 bases, with 18 bases remaining between them. The CDR3 is 16 residues long. The germline CDR1 and CDR2 sequences are SGHTA and FQGNSA.

This clone was picked up a small number of times. The V and J genes are TRBV16 and TRBJ2-5; tentatively, D is TRBD1 (6 bases). V lost 2 bases and J 5 bases, leaving 12 bases between the germline ends. Germline CDR1 and CDR2: KGHSY and FQNENV. This CDR3 has 14 amino acids. The chain's CDR3 is CASSQGTGRETQYF. The DNA of the CDR3 is TGTGCCAGCAGCCAAGGAACAGGGCGGGAGACCCAGTACTTC.

This clone occurred a few times. The V call is TRBV29-1, the J call TRBJ1-3; D call uncertain. The CDR3 is 13 residues long. Looked up from germline, CDR1 is SQVTM and CDR2 is ANQGSEA. Trimming took off 6 bases at V and 0 bases at J, with 9 bases between the two ends. CDR3 loop: CSVAGVSGNTIYF. The CDR3 bases are TGCAGCGTGGCGGGAGTCTCTGGAAACACCATATATTTT.

CDR3 protein: CAGAGRRDGYTF. CDR3 bases: TGTGCTGGGGCAGGGCGAAGGGATGGCTACACCTTC. The chain joins TRBV7-9 to TRBJ1-2; D possibly corresponds to TRBD1 (5 bases). Per the germline V gene, CDR1 is SEHNR and CDR2 is FQNEAQ (reference sequence). The CDR3 totals 12 residues. Full variable domain (outside the CDR3, taken from reference TRBV7-9 and TRBJ1-2): DTGVSQNPRHKITKRGQNVTFRCDPISEHNRLYWYRQTLGQGPEFLTYFQNEAQLEKSRLLSDRFSAERPKGSFSTLEIQRTEQGDSAMYLCAGAGRRDGYTFGSGTRLTVV.

This clone was seen a handful of times. The genes are TRBV29-1 and TRBJ2-5; 9 bases map to TRBD1. The trim removed 7 bases at V and 5 bases at J, leaving 5 bases unmatched. The germline gives CDR1 SQVTM, CDR2 ANQGSEA. The CDR3 length is 12 residues. For the CDR3, the DNA is TGCAGCGCCCAGACAGGGGGGGAGACCCAGTACTTC. Its protein is CSAQTGGETQYF.

V and J are TRBV5-1 and TRBJ1-5; D gene uncertain. V gave up 2 bases and J gave up 6 bases, with 15 bases separating them. This CDR3 contains 15 residues. CDR1 SGHRS and CDR2 YFSETQ come from the germline V gene. The CDR3 region is CASSLTAGSGQPQHF. CDR3 nucleotides: TGCGCCAGCAGCTTAACGGCGGGGTCAGGTCAGCCCCAGCATTTT.

In this sample, this clone turned up a few times. The chain links TRBV7-8 to TRBJ2-7; D gene unclear. This CDR3 is 14 amino acids long. Germline CDR1 SGHVS, CDR2 FQNEAQ. Trimming cost V 5 bases and J 6 bases, with 17 bases left between them. The CDR3, as DNA: TGTGCCAGCAGCCCACCGGAAAGGGTGGGCGAGCAGTACTTC. Translating it yields CASSPPERVGEQYF.